This TCR beta chain is from a study of blood T cell repertoires in COVID-19. Data came from immunoSEQ multiplex PCR; TCRdb stores just in-frame clones and leaves some out. The sample has tens of thousands of clones, around 83% seen once. The receptor comes from a human donor in a cohort sampled during active COVID-19. Sequencing was done on a sample of peripheral blood.

CDR3 region: CASRAELDYGYTF. The CDR3 bases are TGTGCCAGCAGGGCCGAACTAGACTATGGCTACACCTTC. The chain couples TRBV7-9 to TRBJ1-2; D is unresolved. Germline loops: CDR1 SEHNR, CDR2 FQNEAQ (reference sequence). V shed 6 bases and J shed 3 bases, with 11 bases lying between them. The CDR3 totals 13 residues.